This TCR beta chain is from a study of T cell responses to AZD1222 COVID-19 vaccine. Findings of the study overall: None of the repertoires were sampled until the peak T cell response had passed.

CDR1 MNHEY and CDR2 SVGAGI come from the germline V gene. The V gene end was trimmed by 2 bases and the J gene end by 5 bases; junction bases not matched to a gene: 8. CDR3 length equals 16 residues. Assay: immunoSEQ multiplex PCR; the TCRdb copy retains only in-frame clones and omits some. The data contain approximately 150,000 clones, 75% to 95% of them singletons. As to this clone: Its antigen is undetermined.

This TCR was sampled from an adult in good health. The sequencing used peripheral blood, collected on day 0 of AZD1222 vaccination. V gene TRBV6-5 combines with J gene TRBJ1-4; 7 bases fit TRBD1. The CDR3 DNA reads as TGTGCCAGCAGTTACCCGCTAGGGGGCTGGAATGAAAAACTGTTTTTT. It encodes CASSYPLGGWNEKLFF.